One and the same sample provided the 19 T cell receptor beta chains below, sequenced in a study of blood T cell repertoires in COVID-19. Data came from immunoSEQ multiplex PCR; TCRdb stores just in-frame clones and leaves some out. Seen here are roughly 220,000 clones, just over 85% observed once, and the top ten hold roughly 15%. Sequencing input: PBMCs or T cells enriched from blood (not recorded which). The receptor source for this set is a woman aged 45-59 years with acute COVID-19.

The chain is built from TRBV5-1 and TRBJ2-1, with TRBD2 as a possible D gene (5 bases). The CDR3 runs to 15 residues. The germline CDR1 and CDR2 sequences are SGHRS and YFSETQ. Trimming stripped 0 bases from V and 6 bases from J, with 13 bases between. CDR3 nucleotides: TGCGCCAGCAGCTTGGCTAGCACCTCTTCCAATGAGCAGTTCTTC. This translates into CASSLASTSSNEQFF.

This clone was observed a handful of times. This chain uses TRBV5-6 with TRBJ1-2; 7 bases align to TRBD1. This CDR3 region has 16 residues. Germline values: CDR1 SGHDT, CDR2 YYEEEE. V shed 4 bases, J shed 3 bases, and the junction held 12 bases outside the gene matches. The CDR3 loop reads CASSLGPQGGDYGYTF. CDR3 coding DNA: TGTGCCAGCAGCCTCGGCCCCCAGGGGGGAGACTATGGCTACACCTTC.

CDR3 DNA sequence: TGTGCCAGCTCCCCCGGGACTAGCGGGTGGTACGAGCAGTACTTC. This encodes CASSPGTSGWYEQYF. The chain has TRBV18 and TRBJ2-7, with TRBD2 identical over 12 bases. There are 15 residues in the CDR3. Germline values: CDR1 KGHSH, CDR2 LQKENI. V was pared by 6 bases and J by 4 bases, with 7 bases of the junction left unmatched.

This chain links TRBV30 with TRBJ2-1; TRBD2 matches 10 bases. This CDR3 contains 16 residues. V lost 2 bases to trimming and J lost 4 bases; unmatched junction nucleotides: 8. CDR1 and CDR2 from the germline V gene are GTSNPN and SVGIG (reference sequence). CDR3 in DNA: TGTGCCTGGAGTCGGCCTAGCGGGAGTATATACAATGAGCAGTTCTTC. This gives the protein CAWSRPSGSIYNEQFF. The full variable domain, its missing parts supplied by reference TRBV30 and TRBJ2-1, is SQTIHQWPATLVQPVGSPLSLECTVEGTSNPNLYWYRQAAGRGLQLLFYSVGIGQISSEVPQNLSASRPQDRQFILSSKKLLLSDSGFYLCAWSRPSGSIYNEQFFGPGTRLTVL.

This clone was found once. J is TRBJ1-2 and V is TRBV27; maybe TRBD1 (6 bases). The CDR3 contains 14 residues. V lost 5 bases and J lost 7, with 17 bases in between. Germline V gene lookup returns CDR1 MNHEY and CDR2 SMNVEV (reference sequence). CDR3 sequence: CASSTHSTGLGYTF. DNA of the CDR3: TGTGCCAGCAGTACCCACTCAACAGGGCTTGGCTACACCTTC.

The chain recombines TRBV28 with TRBJ2-5, with 9 nucleotides matching TRBD1. Germline values: CDR1 MDHEN, CDR2 SYDVKM. The CDR3 has 18 amino acids. J gave up 2 bases and V 3 bases, and 13 bases lay outside the gene matches. The CDR3 DNA reads TGTGCCAGCAGTTTTTCTATAGGGACAGGGTTTCATCAAGAGACCCAGTACTTC. It encodes CASSFSIGTGFHQETQYF. The variable domain in full, completed from reference TRBV28 and TRBJ2-5, reads DVKVTQSSRYLVKRTGEKVFLECVQDMDHENMFWYRQDPGLGLRLIYFSYDVKMKEKGDIPEGYSVSREKKERFSLILESASTNQTSMYLCASSFSIGTGFHQETQYFGPGTRLLVL.

This chain uses TRBV7-2 with TRBJ2-1; a weak D match, TRBD1 (6 bases). Germline CDR1 is SGHTA and CDR2 is FQGNSA. The CDR3 covers 13 residues. With 5 bases removed from V and 10 bases from J, the gap between germline ends came to 15 bases. The CDR3 DNA reads as TGTGCCAGCAGCCCGCACAGGGCAGGCGAGCAGTTCTTC. It codes for CASSPHRAGEQFF.

CDR3 DNA: TGTGCCAGTAGTAGATTAATACTAGCGGGGGTAAATGAGCAGTTCTTC. Translated, it gives CASSRLILAGVNEQFF. This rearrangement joins TRBV19 to TRBJ2-1, with 11 positions matching TRBD2. The CDR3 spans 16 residues. CDR1 is LNHDA, CDR2 SQIVND, per germline (reference sequence). The V segment lost 4 bases and the J segment 7 bases; nucleotides outside the gene matches: 9.

Many counts were recorded for this clone. This chain uses TRBV2 with TRBJ2-7; TRBD1 matches 7 bases. The CDR3 has 15 residues. With 6 bases clipped from V and 2 bases from J, the junction kept 10 bases outside the gene matches. Germline V gives CDR1 SNHLY, CDR2 FYNNEI. CDR3 sequence reads: CASREGANPPYEQYF. As DNA, the CDR3 is TGTGCCAGCAGAGAGGGGGCGAACCCCCCCTACGAGCAGTACTTC. The full variable domain, its missing parts supplied by reference TRBV2 and TRBJ2-7, is EPEVTQTPSHQVTQMGQEVILRCVPISNHLYFYWYRQILGQKVEFLVSFYNNEISEKSEIFDDQFSVERPDGSNFTLKIRSTKLEDSAMYFCASREGANPPYEQYFGPGTRLTVT.

The chain uses TRBV30 and TRBJ1-5, with TRBD1 identical over 9 bases. This CDR3 comprises 13 residues. In germline, CDR1 is GTSNPN, CDR2 SVGIG (reference sequence). Trimming took 1 base from V and 6 from J; bases not matched to a gene: 1. CDR3 DNA sequence: TGTGCCTGGAGTGGACAGGGGGGTCAGCCCCAGCATTTT. This translates into CAWSGQGGQPQHF.

The rearrangement joins TRBV5-1 to TRBJ1-2; 12 nucleotides agree with TRBD1. V was clipped by 5 bases and J by 4 bases; unmatched bases: 12. CDR1 and CDR2 (germline): SGHRS, YFSETQ. CDR3 length: 17 residues. In DNA form, the CDR3 reads TGCGCCAGCAGTTCGGGACAGGGGGCGCGTGGTGTCTATGGCTACACCTTC. The encoded protein is CASSSGQGARGVYGYTF.

The V call is TRBV15, the J call TRBJ2-7; D possibly corresponds to TRBD1 (5 bases). The CDR3 consists of 13 residues. The V gene's germline CDR1 is LNHNV and CDR2 YYDKDF (reference sequence). The V and J ends lost 2 bases and 5 bases respectively, with 10 bases between them. CDR3 residues: CATSRRQGDEQYF. DNA for the CDR3: TGTGCCACCAGCAGACGCCAAGGGGACGAGCAGTACTTC.

The J gene is TRBJ1-2, the V gene TRBV7-3; D gene uncertain. V was trimmed by 4 bases and J by 8 bases, leaving 23 bases between them. CDR1 is SGHTA, CDR2 FQGTGA, per germline. The CDR3 has 16 amino acids. CDR3 sequence: CASSSLYSSTTGGYTF. CDR3 bases: TGTGCCAGCAGCTCACTCTACAGTTCAACCACGGGAGGCTACACCTTC.

The CDR3 bases are TGCGCCAGCAGCTGGACAGCTCGACCGAATGAAAAACTGTTTTTT. It translates to CASSWTARPNEKLFF. The rearrangement joins TRBV5-1 to TRBJ1-4, with D possibly matching TRBD1 (6 bases). Germline CDR1 is SGHRS and CDR2 is YFSETQ. The V and J ends lost 3 bases and 5 bases respectively, with 14 bases between them. CDR3 length equals 15 residues.

The chain couples TRBV30 to TRBJ1-1; 7 bases align to TRBD1. After removal of 6 bases from V and 1 base from J, the junction contained 5 bases not matched to a gene. This CDR3 region has 13 residues. Germline assignment: CDR1 GTSNPN and CDR2 SVGIG (reference sequence). Here the CDR3 reads CACRQGANTEAFF. The CDR3 DNA reads TGTGCCTGCCGACAGGGAGCGAACACTGAAGCTTTCTTT.

The V gene is TRBV3-1 (or the pseudogene TRBV3-2), the J gene TRBJ1-4, with D hard to call. Germline V lookup: CDR1 LGHDT, CDR2 YNNKEL (reference sequence). V lost 3 bases, J lost 8 bases, and 13 bases lay in between. The CDR3 contains 14 residues. The CDR3 coding sequence is TGTGCCAGCAGCCAGAGGGAGGGAGGGGAAAAACTGTTTTTT. Amino acids: CASSQREGGEKLFF.

V is TRBV28 and J is TRBJ1-1; D not resolved. CDR1 is MDHEN, CDR2 SYDVKM, per germline. The CDR3 is made up of 14 amino acids. V shed 4 bases and J shed 5 bases, with 14 bases lying between them. CDR3 sequence: CASSSSNRGTEAFF. CDR3 coding DNA: TGTGCCAGCAGTTCCTCCAACCGGGGAACTGAAGCTTTCTTT.

The V gene is TRBV18, the J gene TRBJ1-5; 9 nucleotides agree with TRBD1. The ends lost 5 bases at V and 4 bases at J; junction bases unmatched: 3. The CDR3 has 14 amino acids. The V gene's germline CDR1 is KGHSH and CDR2 LQKENI. The CDR3 sequence: CASSSGQGNQPQHF. DNA of the CDR3: TGTGCCAGCTCATCGGGACAGGGAAATCAGCCCCAGCATTTT.

The J gene is TRBJ2-2, the V gene TRBV11-1; perhaps TRBD1 as D (5 bases). Trimming took 5 bases from V and 4 from J, leaving 17 bases between them. Germline lookup yields CDR1 SGHAT and CDR2 FQDESV (reference sequence). The CDR3 is 16 amino acids. The DNA of the CDR3 is TGTGCCAGCAGCCGTGAAACAGGAGTTTTCACCGGGGAGCTGTTTTTT. This translates into CASSRETGVFTGELFF.